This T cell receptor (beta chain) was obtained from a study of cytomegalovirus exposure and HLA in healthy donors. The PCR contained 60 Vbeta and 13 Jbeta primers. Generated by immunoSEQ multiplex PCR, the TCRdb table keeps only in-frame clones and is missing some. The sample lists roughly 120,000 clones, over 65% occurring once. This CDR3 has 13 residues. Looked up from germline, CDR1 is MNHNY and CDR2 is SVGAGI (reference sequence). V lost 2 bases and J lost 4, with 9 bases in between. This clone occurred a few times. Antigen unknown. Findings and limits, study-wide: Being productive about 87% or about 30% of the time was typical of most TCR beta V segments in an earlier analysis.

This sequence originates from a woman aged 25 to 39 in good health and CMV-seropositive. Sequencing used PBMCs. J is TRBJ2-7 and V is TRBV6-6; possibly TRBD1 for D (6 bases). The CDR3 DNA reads TGTGCCAGCAGTTACCGACAGGAGTACGAGCAGTACTTC. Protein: CASSYRQEYEQYF.